These T cell receptor beta chains were read from a single sample in a study of T cell responses to AZD1222 COVID-19 vaccine. Profiled with immunoSEQ multiplex PCR; TCRdb holds only in-frame clones, not every one. The sample holds about 63,000 clones, around four fifths seen once. The starting material was peripheral blood, obtained 28 days after the second AZD1222 dose. These receptors originate from an adult who received the AZD1222 COVID-19 vaccine. Each CDR3 is given with its conserved first and last residue. A D gene is named only where the DNA matches it firmly. Clone size appears in some rows only: once, few, many, or a class for an expanded clone.

DNA: TGTGCCAGTAGTATTGGGGTCACAGATACGCAGTATTTT; CDR3: CASSIGVTDTQYF; D: -; size: -; V: TRBV19; J: TRBJ2-3
DNA: TGCGCCAGCAGCTTGCCCGGAAACGAGCAGTACTTC; CDR3: CASSLPGNEQYF; D: -; size: -; V: TRBV5-1; J: TRBJ2-7
DNA: TGTGCCAGCTCACCAACCGCAGGGAGGGGCGATCAGCCCCAGCATTTT; CDR3: CASSPTAGRGDQPQHF; D: -; size: -; V: TRBV18; J: TRBJ1-5
DNA: TGTGCCAGCAGCTTAGACAGAAACACTGAAGCTTTCTTT; CDR3: CASSLDRNTEAFF; D: -; size: -; V: TRBV11-2; J: TRBJ1-1
DNA: TGTGCCAGCAGCTTAGAGGCCGGAACTAATGAAAAACTGTTTTTT; CDR3: CASSLEAGTNEKLFF; D: -; size: -; V: TRBV7-6; J: TRBJ1-4
DNA: TGTGCCAGTAGCGGGGTCAATAATTCACCCCTCCACTTT; CDR3: CASSGVNNSPLHF; D: -; size: -; V: TRBV19; J: TRBJ1-6
DNA: TGCAGACCTAGTTTTAATATGAACACTGAAGCTTTCTTT; CDR3: CRPSFNMNTEAFF; D: -; size: -; V: TRBV20-1; J: TRBJ1-1
DNA: TGCGCCAGCAGCCGCGAGGCTCCTAATGAAAAACTGTTTTTT; CDR3: CASSREAPNEKLFF; D: -; size: -; V: TRBV5-1; J: TRBJ1-4
DNA: TGTGCCAGCAAACTTACAGCAGAGACCCAGTACTTC; CDR3: CASKLTAETQYF; D: -; size: -; V: TRBV6-5; J: TRBJ2-5
DNA: TGTGCCAGCAGTGAAGCGGGGGGCCGCCGTCGCGGTGAAGCTTTCTTT; CDR3: CASSEAGGRRRGEAFF; D: -; size: -; V: TRBV6-1; J: TRBJ1-1
DNA: TGTGCCACCAGTGATCCCCGATCCACAGGGGACGAGCAGTACTTC; CDR3: CATSDPRSTGDEQYF; D: TRBD1; size: -; V: TRBV24-1; J: TRBJ2-7
DNA: TGCGCCAGCAGCTTGGCCGGTGGCAGGAATCAGCCCCAGCATTTT; CDR3: CASSLAGGRNQPQHF; D: -; size: -; V: TRBV5-1; J: TRBJ1-5
DNA: TGTGCCAGCAGCTTATTTGACCCTGAAATTGAAGCTTTCTTT; CDR3: CASSLFDPEIEAFF; D: -; size: -; V: TRBV7-9; J: TRBJ1-1
DNA: TGCAGCGTTTATAACACAGGGGGCCAAGAGACCCAGTACTTC; CDR3: CSVYNTGGQETQYF; D: TRBD1; size: once; V: TRBV29-1; J: TRBJ2-5
DNA: TGTGCCAGCAGCTTAGTGGCTAGCGGGGGGGCCTGGCAAGAGACCCAGTACTTC; CDR3: CASSLVASGGAWQETQYF; D: TRBD2; size: -; V: TRBV7-8; J: TRBJ2-5
DNA: TGTGCCAGCAGTTACGCCGGGACAGTCTCCTACGAGCAGTACTTC; CDR3: CASSYAGTVSYEQYF; D: TRBD1; size: -; V: TRBV27; J: TRBJ2-7
DNA: TGTGCCAGCAGCTCGCAATACAGGGGAGTGGACGAGCAGTACTTC; CDR3: CASSSQYRGVDEQYF; D: TRBD1; size: -; V: TRBV5-4; J: TRBJ2-7
DNA: TGTGCCAGCAGGAGGACAGTTAACACCGGGGAGCTGTTTTTT; CDR3: CASRRTVNTGELFF; D: -; size: -; V: TRBV11-2; J: TRBJ2-2
DNA: TGCGCCAGCAGCCAACCGTTCTCCAGGGGCAGCACAGATACGCAGTATTTT; CDR3: CASSQPFSRGSTDTQYF; D: -; size: -; V: TRBV4-1; J: TRBJ2-3
DNA: TGTGCCAGCGGCCCAGCGGGGGGCCGACCAAACACCGGGGAGCTGTTTTTT; CDR3: CASGPAGGRPNTGELFF; D: TRBD2; size: -; V: TRBV11-2; J: TRBJ2-2
DNA: TGTGCCAGCAGTTCGGGAGCGAGCTACACCTTC; CDR3: CASSSGASYTF; D: -; size: -; V: TRBV28; J: TRBJ1-2
DNA: TGCGCCAGCAGCCAGCAGGATGGACTAGCGAGGACAGATACGCAGTATTTT; CDR3: CASSQQDGLARTDTQYF; D: TRBD2; size: -; V: TRBV4-1; J: TRBJ2-3
DNA: TGCAGTGCGCTTAGCACAGATACGCAGTATTTT; CDR3: CSALSTDTQYF; D: -; size: -; V: TRBV20-1; J: TRBJ2-3
DNA: TGTGCCAGCAGTGAACAGGGAGGAAGGCAGCCCCAGCATTTT; CDR3: CASSEQGGRQPQHF; D: -; size: few; V: TRBV2; J: TRBJ1-5
DNA: TGTGCCAGCAGCCCCAGACCAACACAGGGACCCACCTCTGGGGCCAACGTCCTGACTTTC; CDR3: CASSPRPTQGPTSGANVLTF; D: -; size: -; V: TRBV7-8; J: TRBJ2-6
DNA: TGCAGCGCCGCCACTGACAGGACTAACTATGGCTACACCTTC; CDR3: CSAATDRTNYGYTF; D: -; size: -; V: TRBV29-1; J: TRBJ1-2
DNA: TGTGCCAGCTCACAGGGACAGGGCCCCGCGAACACCGGGGAGCTGTTTTTT; CDR3: CASSQGQGPANTGELFF; D: TRBD1; size: -; V: TRBV18; J: TRBJ2-2
DNA: TGTGCCAGCAGCCAAGATTGGGACAGGGGCCAAGAGACCCAGTACTTC; CDR3: CASSQDWDRGQETQYF; D: TRBD1; size: once; V: TRBV4-2; J: TRBJ2-5
DNA: TGTGCCAGCAGCTTTAGCGACAGGGTCAACACCATATATTTT; CDR3: CASSFSDRVNTIYF; D: TRBD1; size: -; V: TRBV5-8; J: TRBJ1-3